These 5 T cell receptor beta chains were sequenced from one sample in a study of T cells in Graves' hyperthyroidism and ophthalmopathy. Researchers amplified the TCR beta CDR3 regions from RNA transcripts. The HTBI set primed first-round TCR CDR3 RT-PCR. MiXCR was run by TCRdb on the multiplex PCR reads, yielding one entry per CDR3 protein. The sample includes about 200,000 distinct CDR3 sequences, roughly a sixth seen only once; the top ten take about 56%. The sample comprised blood. The receptors here all came from a woman aged 45-59 years with Graves' hyperthyroidism.

This clonotype was seen repeatedly, ten times or more. The CDR3 nucleotides are TGCAGCGTCGGCCTCGGTCGGCGGGAGGGTATCACAGATACGCAGTATTTT. Its translation is CSVGLGRREGITDTQYF. The chain links TRBV29-1 to TRBJ2-3; 9 bases align to TRBD2. CDR1 SQVTM and CDR2 ANQGSEA come from the germline V gene. This CDR3 region has 17 residues. With 6 bases clipped from V and 2 bases from J, the junction kept 15 bases outside the gene matches.

There are many counts of this clonotype. The chain recombines TRBV7-9 with TRBJ1-1; TRBD1 aligns across 7 bases. The CDR3 has 15 residues. Trimming took 3 bases from V and 0 from J; bases not matched to a gene: 4. The germline V gene encodes CDR1 SEHNR and CDR2 FQNEAQ (reference sequence). CDR3 DNA sequence: TGTGCCAGCAGCTTGCAAGGACAGGTGAACACTGAAGCTTTCTTT. Protein: CASSLQGQVNTEAFF.

This clonotype was observed many times. V and J are TRBV7-9 and TRBJ2-1, with D perhaps TRBD2 (6 bases). The CDR3 consists of 18 residues. Between the trimmed V and J ends, which lost 0 bases and 0 bases, there was a span of 15 bases. Looked up from germline, CDR1 is SEHNR and CDR2 is FQNEAQ (reference sequence). CDR3 DNA: TGTGCCAGCAGCTTAGCGGAACTTGGCGGGAACTCCTACAATGAGCAGTTCTTC. Protein: CASSLAELGGNSYNEQFF.

This clonotype was counted ten times or more. The chain has TRBV3-1 and TRBJ2-7; a weak D match, TRBD2 (5 bases). The CDR3 loop spans 15 amino acids. Per germline, CDR1 LGHDT and CDR2 YNNKEL (reference sequence). The V end was cut by 3 bases, the J end by 2 bases, with 14 bases between. In nucleotides, the CDR3 is TGTGCCAGCAGCCAGGACGGGCGGGTTCCCTACGAGCAGTACTTC. Its protein is CASSQDGRVPYEQYF.

This clonotype has more than one count but fewer than ten. The CDR3 coding sequence is TGCGCCAGCAGCAGATCCCCGGACAGGGGAATCCTGAACACTGAAGCTTTCTTT. Amino acids: CASSRSPDRGILNTEAFF. This rearrangement joins TRBV5-1 to TRBJ1-1, with 9 positions matching TRBD1. Losses at the gene ends were 4 bases for V and 0 bases for J; bases not matched to a gene: 13. This CDR3 region has 18 residues. CDR1 and CDR2 (germline): SGHRS, YFSETQ.